This T cell receptor (beta chain) came from a study of T-cell memory formation after mild COVID-19. Looking at the study overall: Largely, the TCR clusters proved donor specific. Points from the study as a whole: CD4+ bias marked clones expanding day 15 to 37, unlike balanced contracting clones. Some responding clones appeared in pre-infection memory, suggesting cross-reactive memory joined. Mostly located in CM and EM were contracting CD4+ clones, with contracting CD8+ clones located in EMRA.

The table lists this clonotype with a few counts. Antigen unknown. There are 14 residues in the CDR3. In germline, CDR1 is SEHNR, CDR2 FQNEAQ (reference sequence). The V end lost 3 bases, the J end lost 6 bases, and 12 bases lay between the germline ends. TCRdb processed the 5' RACE reads anew with MiXCR; each CDR3 protein has one entry. The data hold 300,000 to 350,000 distinct CDR3 sequences, with roughly 13% observed a single time. Input material: PBMCs or a T cell subset sorted from them (not recorded which). The chain carries TRBV7-9 and TRBJ2-1, with D perhaps matching TRBD2 (6 bases). This sequence originates from a man aged 18-30 years who had mild COVID-19 (a few samples of this study predate the infection). Cell type and time point are not known. The CDR3 sequence is CASSFAGRINEQFF. DNA for the CDR3: TGTGCCAGCAGCTTCGCGGGACGGATCAATGAGCAGTTCTTC.